This T cell receptor beta chain was sequenced for a study of T cell responses to AZD1222 COVID-19 vaccine. On this clone: No antigen is known for it.

Germline trimming cut 4 bases from V and 2 bases from J; bases unmatched to any gene: 7. The CDR3 has 15 residues. CDR1 is SGHNT and CDR2 is YYREEE in the germline V gene (reference sequence). Regarding the study as a whole: Regions 160-218 and 743-854 dominated among vaccine-associated CD4 TCRs spanning spike. Without day 14 samples, only post-peak T cell repertoires were studied. In a largely white British group with more females than males, clonal diversity was possibly underestimated.

This table comes from immunoSEQ multiplex PCR, and its TCRdb copy is limited to in-frame clones, with some not included. Among 95,000 to 150,000 clones, 75% to 95% were seen once, and the ten largest hold approximately 7.6%. Specimen: peripheral blood, collected on day 0 of AZD1222 vaccination. This chain joins TRBV5-4 and TRBJ2-5, with 8 bases matching TRBD1. The sequence came from an adult in good health. The DNA for the CDR3 is TGTGCCAGCAGCCTGGACAGGGACCAACAAGAGACCCAGTACTTC. It codes for CASSLDRDQQETQYF.